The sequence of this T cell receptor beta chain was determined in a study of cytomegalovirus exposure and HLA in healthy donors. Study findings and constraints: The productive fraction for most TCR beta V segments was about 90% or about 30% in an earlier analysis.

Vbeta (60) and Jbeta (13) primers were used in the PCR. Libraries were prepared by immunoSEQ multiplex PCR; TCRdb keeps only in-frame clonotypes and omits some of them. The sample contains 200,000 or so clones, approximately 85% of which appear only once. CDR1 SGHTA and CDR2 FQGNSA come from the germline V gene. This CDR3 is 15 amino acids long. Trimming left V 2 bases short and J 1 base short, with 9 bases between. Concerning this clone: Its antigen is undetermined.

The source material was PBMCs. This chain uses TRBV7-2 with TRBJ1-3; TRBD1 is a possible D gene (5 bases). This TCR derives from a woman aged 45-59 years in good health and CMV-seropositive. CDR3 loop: CASSLRQGSGNTIYF. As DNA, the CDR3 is TGTGCCAGCAGCTTACGTCAGGGATCTGGAAACACCATATATTTT.